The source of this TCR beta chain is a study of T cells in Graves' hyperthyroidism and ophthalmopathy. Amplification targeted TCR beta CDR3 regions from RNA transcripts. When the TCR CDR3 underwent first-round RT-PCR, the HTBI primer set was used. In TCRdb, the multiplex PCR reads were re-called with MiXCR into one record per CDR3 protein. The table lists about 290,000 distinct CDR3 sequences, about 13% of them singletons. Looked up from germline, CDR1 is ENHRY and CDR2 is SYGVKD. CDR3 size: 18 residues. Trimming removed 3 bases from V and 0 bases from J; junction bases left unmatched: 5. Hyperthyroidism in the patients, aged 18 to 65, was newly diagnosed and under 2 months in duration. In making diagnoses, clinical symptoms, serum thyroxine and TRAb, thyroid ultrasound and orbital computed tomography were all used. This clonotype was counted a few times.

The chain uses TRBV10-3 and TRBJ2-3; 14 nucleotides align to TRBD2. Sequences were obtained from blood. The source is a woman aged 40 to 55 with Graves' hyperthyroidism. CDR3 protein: CAISDPRTSGRSTDTQYF. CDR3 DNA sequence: TGTGCCATCAGTGACCCTCGGACTAGCGGGAGGAGCACAGATACGCAGTATTTT.